The next 17 T cell receptor beta chains were all read from a single sample in a study of shared clonotypes between healthy human individuals. Only in-frame clones appear in the TCRdb table, and some are missing; sequencing was by immunoSEQ multiplex PCR. Here the sample spans 980,000 or so clones, 70% to 85% being singletons. The sample taken for sequencing was memory CD4+ T cells sorted from blood. This sample's subset: CD45RA-negative fraction. Every receptor here comes from a man younger than 35 in good health.

J is TRBJ1-6 and V is TRBV18; D is uncertain. The CDR3 consists of 14 residues. Germline V lookup: CDR1 KGHSH, CDR2 LQKENI. V was trimmed by 4 bases and J by 9 bases, leaving 13 bases between them. The CDR3 region has the DNA TGTGCCAGCTCACTTAAGGACGGGGTTTCACCCCTCCACTTT. It encodes CASSLKDGVSPLHF. Filled out from reference TRBV18 and TRBJ1-6, the complete variable domain reads NAGVMQNPRHLVRRRGQEARLRCSPMKGHSHVYWYRQLPEEGLKFMVYLQKENIIDESGMPKERFSAEFPKEGPSILRIQQVVRGDSAAYFCASSLKDGVSPLHFGNGTRLTVT.

The gene calls are TRBV6-1 and TRBJ2-5; a possible D gene is TRBD2 (6 bases). The CDR3 spans 16 residues. Germline V gene data show CDR1 as MNHNS and CDR2 as SASEGT. Trimming shortened V by 0 bases and J by 2 bases, and 13 bases separated the two germline ends. As DNA, the CDR3 is TGTGCCAGCAGTGAAGCAGCGTGGGGGGTACAAGAGACCCAGTACTTC. This translates into CASSEAAWGVQETQYF.

DNA of the CDR3: TGCAGTGCTAGAGTCATGAATGAGCAGTTCTTC. The encoded protein is CSARVMNEQFF. The rearrangement uses TRBV20-1 and TRBJ2-1; D gene uncertain. The CDR3 totals 11 residues. Trimming removed 1 base from V and 7 bases from J, with 5 bases in between. Germline V lookup: CDR1 DFQATT, CDR2 SNEGSKA (reference sequence).

This clone was detected ten times or more. This CDR3 is also generated by other DNA sequences in the sample. The V and J genes are TRBV11-2 and TRBJ1-1; D is perhaps TRBD1 (6 bases). The V gene lost 0 bases and the J gene lost 8 bases, with 13 bases spanning the gap. The CDR3 spans 14 residues. Per germline, CDR1 SGHAT and CDR2 FQNNGV. The CDR3 region has the DNA TGTGCCAGCAGCTTAGAGGGCAGGGGCGGAGAAGCTTTCTTT. This encodes CASSLEGRGGEAFF.

The chain employs TRBV6-6 and TRBJ1-1, with D maybe TRBD1 (6 bases). This CDR3 is 14 amino acids long. Per germline, CDR1 MNHNY and CDR2 SVGAGI (reference sequence). V was trimmed by 8 bases and J by 3 bases, leaving 16 bases between them. CDR3 DNA: TGTGCCAGCCGTAGATCAGGGGAACACACTGAAGCTTTCTTT. The encoded protein is CASRRSGEHTEAFF.

This clone was recorded only once. V is TRBV2 and J is TRBJ1-1; possibly TRBD1 for D (5 bases). Trimming removed 4 bases at V and 4 bases at J, with 13 bases between. Germline V gene sequence: CDR1 SNHLY, CDR2 FYNNEI. This CDR3 is 14 amino acids long. DNA for the CDR3: TGTGCCAGCAGTGTAGAGCAGGGAGGCACTGAAGCTTTCTTT. It codes for CASSVEQGGTEAFF.

For this clone: The same CDR3 can be traced to other DNA sequences in this sample. The CDR3 loop reads CASSLAGSNSPLHF. CDR3 DNA: TGTGCCAGCAGCTTAGCGGGCTCGAATTCACCCCTCCACTTT. The rearrangement joins TRBV5-4 to TRBJ1-6; D gene uncertain. This CDR3 contains 14 residues. Germline V gives CDR1 SGHNT, CDR2 YYREEE (reference sequence). Trimming took 2 bases from V and 7 from J, leaving 10 bases between them.

Only a few counts were recorded for this clone. The chain joins TRBV9 to TRBJ2-2, with 9 nucleotides matching TRBD2. Looked up from germline, CDR1 is SGDLS and CDR2 is YYNGEE. The V gene end was trimmed by 5 bases and the J gene end by 1 base; junction bases not matched to a gene: 0. The CDR3 is 14 amino acids. CDR3 bases: TGTGCCAGCAGGACTAGCGGGAACACCGGGGAGCTGTTTTTT. Protein sequence: CASRTSGNTGELFF. Based on the CDR3 plus reference TRBV9 and TRBJ2-2, the full variable domain is DSGVTQTPKHLITATGQRVTLRCSPRSGDLSVYWYQQSLDQGLQFLIQYYNGEERAKGNILERFSAQQFPDLHSELNLSSLELGDSALYFCASRTSGNTGELFFGEGSRLTVL.

This chain connects TRBV11-2 to TRBJ2-1; D is possibly TRBD2 (6 bases). Trimming removed 2 bases from V and 4 bases from J, with 12 bases in between. CDR1 SGHAT and CDR2 FQNNGV come from the germline V gene. The CDR3 sequence is 15 residues long. The CDR3 here is CASSLKEGSYNEQFF. The CDR3 DNA is TGTGCCAGCAGCTTAAAGGAGGGCTCGTACAATGAGCAGTTCTTC.

This clone has more than one count but fewer than ten. V usage is TRBV7-9 and J usage is TRBJ1-1; D perhaps matches TRBD1 (5 bases). The germline V gene has CDR1 SEHNR and CDR2 FQNEAQ (reference sequence). The V end was cut by 1 base, the J end by 1 base, with 7 bases between. CDR3 size: 14 residues. CDR3 sequence (DNA): TGTGCCAGCAGCTTAGGACAGCCGAACACTGAAGCTTTCTTT. It yields the protein CASSLGQPNTEAFF. Together with reference TRBV7-9 and TRBJ1-1, the CDR3 gives the full variable domain: DTGVSQNPRHKITKRGQNVTFRCDPISEHNRLYWYRQTLGQGPEFLTYFQNEAQLEKSRLLSDRFSAERPKGSFSTLEIQRTEQGDSAMYLCASSLGQPNTEAFFGQGTRLTVV.

The rearrangement uses TRBV7-9 and TRBJ2-5; possibly TRBD2 for D (5 bases). Trimming shortened V by 1 base and J by 5 bases, and 17 bases separated the two germline ends. Germline V lookup: CDR1 SEHNR, CDR2 FQNEAQ (reference sequence). The CDR3 is 16 amino acids. In nucleotides, the CDR3 is TGTGCCAGCAGCTTAGACCGGGCCTACTCGGGGGAGACCCAGTACTTC. Its protein is CASSLDRAYSGETQYF.

This clone was counted once. The chain links TRBV18 to TRBJ2-5; TRBD2 is a possible D gene (5 bases). There are 15 residues in the CDR3. The germline V gene has CDR1 KGHSH and CDR2 LQKENI. Trimming stripped 3 bases from V and 0 bases from J, with 11 bases between. The CDR3 DNA reads as TGTGCCAGCTCACCCCCAACTAGGCACCAAGAGACCCAGTACTTC. Its protein is CASSPPTRHQETQYF.

J is TRBJ1-1 and V is TRBV5-1; D is perhaps TRBD1 (5 bases). Looked up from germline, CDR1 is SGHRS and CDR2 is YFSETQ. This CDR3 spans 14 amino acids. V dropped 0 bases and J dropped 6 bases, with 12 bases sitting between them. CDR3 region: CASSLVQGMAEAFF. As DNA, the CDR3 is TGCGCCAGCAGCTTGGTGCAGGGAATGGCTGAAGCTTTCTTT.

The chain carries TRBV9 and TRBJ1-2; D gene ambiguous. Per the germline V gene, CDR1 is SGDLS and CDR2 is YYNGEE. This CDR3 contains 14 residues. Trimming took off 3 bases at V and 2 bases at J, with 11 bases between the two ends. DNA of the CDR3: TGTGCCAGCAGCGGACGCTCGGGGAACTATGGCTACACCTTC. This translates into CASSGRSGNYGYTF.

The rearrangement links TRBV11-2 to TRBJ2-7, with 12 bases that match TRBD2. Germline V gene sequence: CDR1 SGHAT, CDR2 FQNNGV. This CDR3 contains 15 residues. Trimming took 3 bases from V and 4 from J; bases not matched to a gene: 4. The CDR3 DNA reads TGTGCCAGCAGCTTTCTAGCGGGAGGGCCTTACGAGCAGTACTTC. This translates into CASSFLAGGPYEQYF.

The CDR3 DNA is TGTGCCAGCAGCTCCGGAGGGTGGGACACCGGGGAGCTGTTTTTT. Protein sequence: CASSSGGWDTGELFF. The chain employs TRBV5-8 and TRBJ2-2; D might be TRBD2 (6 bases). Germline values: CDR1 SGHTS, CDR2 YDEGEE. This CDR3 region has 15 residues. Between the trimmed V and J ends, which lost 3 bases and 3 bases, there was a span of 12 bases.

This clone was observed a handful of times. The rearrangement links TRBV12-1 to TRBJ1-1; TRBD1 was called by the table and not checked on the DNA. TRBV12-1 has pseudogene status. This CDR3 is built from 18 residues. The DNA of the CDR3 is TGTGCCAGCAGCTTGCTTGATTGTAGTGGGGGCGCGAAAACTGAAGCTTTCTTT. Protein product: CASSLLDCSGGAKTEAFF.